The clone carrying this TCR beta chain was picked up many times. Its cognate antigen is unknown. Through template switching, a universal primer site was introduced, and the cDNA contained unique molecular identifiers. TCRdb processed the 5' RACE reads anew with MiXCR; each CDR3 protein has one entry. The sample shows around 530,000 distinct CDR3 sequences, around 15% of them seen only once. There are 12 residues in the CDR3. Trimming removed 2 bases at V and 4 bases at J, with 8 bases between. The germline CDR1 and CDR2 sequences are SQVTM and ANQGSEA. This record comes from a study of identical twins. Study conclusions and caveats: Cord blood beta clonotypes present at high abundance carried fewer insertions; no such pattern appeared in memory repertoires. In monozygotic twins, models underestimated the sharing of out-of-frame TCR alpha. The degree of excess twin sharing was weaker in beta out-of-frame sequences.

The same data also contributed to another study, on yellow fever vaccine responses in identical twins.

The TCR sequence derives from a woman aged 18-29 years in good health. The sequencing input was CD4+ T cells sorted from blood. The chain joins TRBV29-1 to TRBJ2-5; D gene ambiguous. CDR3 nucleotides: TGCAGCGTTGAATTGGTTGGAGAGACCCAGTACTTC. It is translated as CSVELVGETQYF.